The 18 T cell receptor beta chains below all came from one sample that was sequenced in a study of cytomegalovirus exposure and HLA in healthy donors (dated by TCRdb to about 2017). Libraries came from the immunoSEQ multiplex PCR assay. For the multiplex PCR, a mixture combining 60 forward primers for TCR Vbeta segments and 13 reverse primers for TCR Jbeta segments was used. TCRdb mirrors the immuneACCESS table, restricted to in-frame sequences. Some clones are absent from its copies; in checked studies, under half trace to an unresolved V gene, and the reason for the others is unknown. Within this sample are more than 200,000 clones, with 75% to 80% of them counted one time only. The leading ten clones occupy around 2% of the sample. Sequences were obtained from PBMCs. Receptors were obtained from a young man in good health and CMV-seronegative.

The CDR3 coding sequence is TGTGCCAGCAGCCCAGGGGCAAGGACCGGGGAGCTGTTTTTT. Its translation: CASSPGARTGELFF. This rearrangement joins TRBV7-3 to TRBJ2-2, with D perhaps TRBD1 (6 bases). Per the germline V gene, CDR1 is SGHTA and CDR2 is FQGTGA. This CDR3 has 14 residues. Trimming stripped 5 bases from V and 5 bases from J, with 12 bases between.

The chain employs TRBV7-2 and TRBJ1-2; a possible D gene is TRBD1 (5 bases). The V end was cut by 5 bases, the J end by 5 bases, with 18 bases between. This CDR3 comprises 15 residues. The germline gives CDR1 SGHTA, CDR2 FQGNSA. CDR3 protein: CASSPGSGSRYGYTF. The CDR3, as DNA: TGTGCCAGCAGCCCAGGGTCGGGCAGTCGTTATGGCTACACCTTC.

The J gene is TRBJ1-2, the V gene TRBV6-1; 7 bases fit TRBD1. There are 14 residues in the CDR3. The trim removed 1 base at V and 8 bases at J, leaving 7 bases unmatched. CDR1 and CDR2 (germline): MNHNS, SASEGT. Here the CDR3 reads CASSEGQGRRGYTF. The CDR3, as DNA: TGTGCCAGCAGTGAAGGACAGGGACGACGCGGCTACACCTTC.

CDR3 nucleotide sequence: TGTGCCAGCAGCGGGGGACTAGCGGCGCAGTATTTT. Its translation is CASSGGLAAQYF. The genes are TRBV5-4 and TRBJ2-3; 11 nucleotides align to TRBD2. Germline trimming cut 4 bases from V and 10 bases from J; bases unmatched to any gene: 2. CDR3 length: 12 residues. CDR1 is SGHNT, CDR2 YYREEE, per germline (reference sequence).

The chain has TRBV28 and TRBJ1-2, with 11 bases fitting TRBD1. Germline loops: CDR1 MDHEN, CDR2 SYDVKM. After removal of 7 bases from V and 6 bases from J, the junction contained 4 bases not matched to a gene. The CDR3 extends over 13 amino acids. Written as DNA, the CDR3 is TGTGCCAGCATCCTGGACAGGGGGCATGGCTACACCTTC. It codes for CASILDRGHGYTF.

The sample holds a few counts of this clone. The chain uses TRBV28 and TRBJ1-1; D gene unclear. CDR3 size: 11 residues. Germline CDR1 is MDHEN and CDR2 is SYDVKM. V lost 8 bases, J lost 3 bases, and 7 bases lay in between. The chain's CDR3 is CASLRYTEAFF. The CDR3 nucleotides are TGTGCCAGCCTCAGATACACTGAAGCTTTCTTT.

V is TRBV30 and J is TRBJ2-3; TRBD1 is a possible D gene (6 bases). Germline CDR1 is GTSNPN and CDR2 is SVGIG (reference sequence). The CDR3 spans 14 residues. Trimming removed 1 base from V and 2 bases from J, with 10 bases in between. CDR3 region: CAWSGGRNTDTQYF. Written as DNA, the CDR3 is TGTGCCTGGAGTGGGGGGCGGAACACAGATACGCAGTATTTT. The whole variable domain, remainder taken from reference TRBV30 and TRBJ2-3, is SQTIHQWPATLVQPVGSPLSLECTVEGTSNPNLYWYRQAAGRGLQLLFYSVGIGQISSEVPQNLSASRPQDRQFILSSKKLLLSDSGFYLCAWSGGRNTDTQYFGPGTRLTVL.

The chain is built from TRBV7-2 and TRBJ2-1, with D possibly being TRBD2 (6 bases). This CDR3 spans 13 amino acids. Germline loops: CDR1 SGHTA, CDR2 FQGNSA. V shed 3 bases and J shed 12 bases, with 15 bases lying between them. The CDR3 region is CASSLVAATLQFF. The CDR3, as DNA: TGTGCCAGCAGCTTGGTAGCGGCCACGTTGCAGTTCTTC.

The J gene is TRBJ1-3, the V gene TRBV6-1; D is possibly TRBD1 (6 bases). Germline V CDR1 and CDR2: MNHNS, SASEGT. The CDR3 sequence is 14 residues long. With 6 bases removed from V and 4 bases from J, the gap between germline ends came to 13 bases. CDR3: CASRSGADGNTIYF. Written as DNA, the CDR3 is TGTGCCAGCAGGTCAGGGGCGGACGGAAACACCATATATTTT.

This chain uses TRBV7-9 with TRBJ2-7, with TRBD1 matching 8 bases. The CDR3 is 13 amino acids. V shed 8 bases and J 3 bases; nucleotides not matched to a gene: 6. Germline assignment: CDR1 SEHNR and CDR2 FQNEAQ (reference sequence). CDR3 in DNA: TGTGCCAGCGGCTGGGACAGGAACTACGAGCAGTACTTC. It yields the protein CASGWDRNYEQYF.

V and J are TRBV2 and TRBJ1-5; 8 bases fit TRBD1. V lost 6 bases to trimming and J lost 5 bases; unmatched junction nucleotides: 6. Germline V lookup: CDR1 SNHLY, CDR2 FYNNEI. This CDR3 spans 14 amino acids. The CDR3 nucleotides are TGTGCCAGCAGGATGGACAGGGCCGATCAGCCCCAGCATTTT. Translating it yields CASRMDRADQPQHF.

This clone has only one observation. The V call is TRBV15, the J call TRBJ2-2; no definite D call. The germline gives CDR1 LNHNV, CDR2 YYDKDF (reference sequence). The CDR3 has 14 amino acids. Trimming cost V 0 bases and J 3 bases, with 5 bases left between them. In DNA form, the CDR3 reads TGTGCCACCAGCAGAGACAGTTACACCGGGGAGCTGTTTTTT. This sequence encodes CATSRDSYTGELFF.

This clone was found a few times. CDR3 coding DNA: TGTGCCAGCAGCTTGGCCATTAACAATGAGCAGTTCTTC. This encodes CASSLAINNEQFF. This chain uses TRBV7-2 with TRBJ2-1; D remains ambiguous. The germline V gene encodes CDR1 SGHTA and CDR2 FQGNSA. Trimming pared 3 bases from V and 5 bases from J, leaving 8 bases between. The CDR3 runs 13 residues.

A single count supports this clone. The chain's CDR3 is CASSEYGGPMGYTF. The CDR3 region has the DNA TGTGCCAGTAGTGAATACGGAGGGCCGATGGGCTACACCTTC. The V call is TRBV19, the J call TRBJ1-2; D is uncertain. The CDR3 runs 14 residues. Trimming cost V 5 bases and J 8 bases, with 18 bases left between them. Germline V gene lookup returns CDR1 LNHDA and CDR2 SQIVND (reference sequence).

This chain joins TRBV15 and TRBJ2-2; 8 nucleotides align to TRBD2. The CDR3 length is 15 residues. CDR1 is LNHNV, CDR2 YYDKDF, per germline (reference sequence). V trimming: 0 bases; J trimming: 7 bases; junction bases outside the gene matches: 4. Here the CDR3 DNA reads TGTGCCACCAGCAGAGAGCGGGGGGCTAGCGGGGAGCTGTTTTTT. The encoded protein is CATSRERGASGELFF.

The V call is TRBV29-1, the J call TRBJ2-3, with D perhaps TRBD1 (6 bases). CDR1 and CDR2 (germline): SQVTM, ANQGSEA. The CDR3 consists of 14 residues. The V gene lost 4 bases and the J gene lost 2 bases, with 13 bases spanning the gap. In nucleotides, the CDR3 is TGCAGCGTTGTTTCGAGGGGGTCCACAGATACGCAGTATTTT. Translation: CSVVSRGSTDTQYF.

This clone has a single count. The chain links TRBV11-2 to TRBJ2-7; TRBD2 aligns across 8 bases. The V and J ends lost 4 bases and 4 bases, in that order; junction bases with no gene match: 15. This CDR3 is built from 17 residues. Per the germline V gene, CDR1 is SGHAT and CDR2 is FQNNGV. CDR3 amino acids: CASSSPPGGGKWYEQYF. Written as DNA, the CDR3 is TGTGCCAGCAGCTCGCCCCCGGGGGGGGGCAAGTGGTACGAGCAGTACTTC.

The chain carries TRBV6-5 and TRBJ2-7; D not resolved. CDR3 length equals 12 residues. The germline V gene encodes CDR1 MNHEY and CDR2 SVGAGI. Trimming cost V 5 bases and J 5 bases, with 10 bases left between them. CDR3 DNA: TGTGCCAGCAGTCCCTCCCAGAACGAGCAGTACTTC. Protein product: CASSPSQNEQYF.